This T cell receptor beta chain was observed in a study of blood T cell repertoires in COVID-19. Turning to the study itself: The United States, Italy and Spain supplied acute and convalescent COVID-19 samples.

This CDR3 contains 18 residues. The junction had 19 bases not matched to a gene; V was cut back by 4 bases and J by 5 bases. CDR1 is SGHKS, CDR2 YYEKEE, per germline (reference sequence). Study processing details: Amplification from reference gene primers served as the basis for estimated nucleated cell counts. Repertoires were generated with immunoSEQ multiplex PCR, while TCRdb's copy carries only in-frame clones and drops some. V, J and clone size are taken as reported in that table, and D and trimming were inferred from the DNA itself. Here the sample spans about 120,000 clones, about 90% being singletons.

The sequence was collected from a woman between 55 and 75 years old with COVID-19, enrolled during active disease. The sequenced material came from peripheral blood. The chain employs TRBV5-5 and TRBJ2-3, with TRBD1 identical over 7 bases. CDR3 DNA: TGTGCCAGCAGCCCGCCCCCACAGGGGCTGCGGACGATAGATACGCAGTATTTT. Its translation: CASSPPPQGLRTIDTQYF.